These 32 T cell receptor beta chains were all obtained from the same sample, sequenced in a study of shared clonotypes between healthy human individuals. TCRdb's table, derived via immunoSEQ multiplex PCR, lists solely in-frame clones and lacks some. The sample lists some 680,000 clones, approximately 73% occurring once. The sequenced material came from memory CD4+ T cells sorted from blood. The subset: CD45RA-negative fraction. The receptors originated from a woman between 25 and 40 years old in good health.

The chain has TRBV21-1 and TRBJ2-7; the D segment call TRBD2 is taken from the table without a DNA check. TRBV21-1 is described as a pseudogene. CDR3 length equals 14 residues. The CDR3 DNA sequence: TGTGCCAGCAGCCCCCCCCCGCCGGGGGACGAGCAGTACTTC. The encoded protein is CASSPPPPGDEQYF.

The gene calls are TRBV28 and TRBJ2-1, with TRBD2 matching 10 bases. The junction had 6 bases not matched to a gene; V was cut back by 6 bases and J by 4 bases. The CDR3 consists of 15 residues. CDR1 is MDHEN, CDR2 SYDVKM, per germline. The CDR3 reads CASRGSGRDYNEQFF. CDR3 nucleotide sequence: TGTGCCAGCAGGGGGAGCGGGAGGGATTACAATGAGCAGTTCTTC.

This clone was seen a handful of times. The V gene is TRBV10-3, the J gene TRBJ2-5; unclear D gene. This CDR3 region has 14 residues. From germline, CDR1 is ENHRY and CDR2 SYGVKD. Trimming shortened V by 8 bases and J by 2 bases, and 15 bases separated the two germline ends. The CDR3 protein is CAISSRADQETQYF. The CDR3 region has the DNA TGTGCCATCTCGTCAAGGGCGGATCAAGAGACCCAGTACTTC.

The J gene is TRBJ2-1, the V gene TRBV5-8; D call uncertain. This CDR3 contains 15 residues. V lost 0 bases to trimming and J lost 0 bases, with 7 bases between them. The germline CDR1 and CDR2 sequences are SGHTS and YDEGEE. The CDR3 reads CASSLGRPSYNEQFF. In nucleotides, the CDR3 is TGTGCCAGCAGCTTGGGTCGGCCCTCCTACAATGAGCAGTTCTTC.

Worth noting for this clone: Other nucleotide sequences in the sample specify the same CDR3. The genes are TRBV28 and TRBJ2-7, with D maybe TRBD2 (6 bases). Germline CDR1 reads MDHEN; CDR2 reads SYDVKM. CDR3 length equals 13 residues. The germline V and J ends were trimmed by 6 bases and 3 bases, with 12 bases remaining between them. The CDR3 loop is CASSPSRGYEQYF. The DNA for the CDR3 is TGTGCCAGCAGCCCCTCGCGGGGCTACGAGCAGTACTTC. Based on the CDR3 plus reference TRBV28 and TRBJ2-7, the full variable domain is DVKVTQSSRYLVKRTGEKVFLECVQDMDHENMFWYRQDPGLGLRLIYFSYDVKMKEKGDIPEGYSVSREKKERFSLILESASTNQTSMYLCASSPSRGYEQYFGPGTRLTVT.

This clone was recorded many times. The V and J genes are TRBV18 and TRBJ2-3; TRBD1 aligns across 7 bases. V lost 3 bases, J lost 4 bases, and 4 bases stayed unmatched. There are 14 residues in the CDR3. Germline V gene lookup returns CDR1 KGHSH and CDR2 LQKENI. This chain's CDR3 is CASSPLGQADTQYF. As DNA, the CDR3 is TGTGCCAGCTCACCCCTAGGACAGGCAGATACGCAGTATTTT.

This clone was counted between two and nine times. The chain employs TRBV7-9 and TRBJ2-1, with 10 bases identical to TRBD2. This CDR3 spans 15 amino acids. The junction had 6 bases not matched to a gene; V was cut back by 1 base and J by 9 bases. Germline CDR1 is SEHNR and CDR2 is FQNEAQ (reference sequence). In DNA form, the CDR3 reads TGTGCCAGCAGCTTAGTGCCTAGCGGGAGCCTTGAGCAGTTCTTC. As protein: CASSLVPSGSLEQFF.

This clone was seen a handful of times. This sequence joins TRBV5-1 and TRBJ2-5, with D unclear. CDR3 size: 16 residues. Trimming took 0 bases from V and 0 from J, leaving 12 bases between them. Germline V gene sequence: CDR1 SGHRS, CDR2 YFSETQ. The CDR3, as DNA: TGCGCCAGCAGCTTGGTTGGGGTTACGTACCAAGAGACCCAGTACTTC. It encodes CASSLVGVTYQETQYF.

The chain employs TRBV2 and TRBJ1-5; 7 positions match TRBD1. In germline, CDR1 is SNHLY, CDR2 FYNNEI. The CDR3 consists of 14 residues. The V gene end was trimmed by 5 bases and the J gene end by 3 bases; junction bases not matched to a gene: 4. CDR3 residues: CASSIQGINQPQHF. The CDR3 nucleotides read TGTGCCAGCAGTATACAGGGGATCAATCAGCCCCAGCATTTT.

The rearrangement joins TRBV28 to TRBJ1-5; D is possibly TRBD1 (6 bases). V dropped 2 bases and J dropped 2 bases, with 16 bases sitting between them. This CDR3 region has 17 residues. Germline CDR1 reads MDHEN; CDR2 reads SYDVKM. The CDR3 sequence is CASSLRRTPGGNQPQHF. CDR3 coding DNA: TGTGCCAGCAGTTTACGCCGAACCCCAGGGGGCAATCAGCCCCAGCATTTT. Full variable domain (missing parts from reference TRBV28 and TRBJ1-5): DVKVTQSSRYLVKRTGEKVFLECVQDMDHENMFWYRQDPGLGLRLIYFSYDVKMKEKGDIPEGYSVSREKKERFSLILESASTNQTSMYLCASSLRRTPGGNQPQHFGDGTRLSIL.

This clone has just one count. At the DNA level, this CDR3 is encoded by other sequences in the same sample as well. V is TRBV28 and J is TRBJ1-1; D possibly corresponds to TRBD1 (5 bases). The germline V gene encodes CDR1 MDHEN and CDR2 SYDVKM. The CDR3 covers 13 residues. The V end lost 6 bases, the J end lost 1 base, and 9 bases lay between the germline ends. CDR3 residues: CASRERGNTEAFF. The CDR3 DNA reads as TGTGCCAGCAGGGAAAGGGGGAACACTGAAGCTTTCTTT.

This chain connects TRBV11-2 to TRBJ2-1; 8 nucleotides align to TRBD2. CDR1 and CDR2 from the germline V gene are SGHAT and FQNNGV. The CDR3 has 16 amino acids. J was trimmed by 4 bases and V by 6 bases; bases with no gene match: 11. The CDR3 protein is CASSFSGVAGYNEQFF. The CDR3 DNA is TGTGCCAGCAGTTTTTCTGGGGTAGCGGGGTACAATGAGCAGTTCTTC.

The chain is built from TRBV18 and TRBJ2-7, with TRBD2 matching 7 bases. Germline loops: CDR1 KGHSH, CDR2 LQKENI. J gave up 9 bases and V 3 bases, and 14 bases lay outside the gene matches. The CDR3 consists of 15 residues. CDR3 DNA: TGTGCCAGCTCACCCAATAATGGGAGGGCCATGGGGCAGTACTTC. Amino acids: CASSPNNGRAMGQYF.

The CDR3 DNA is TGTGCCAGCAGCACGTCCGGGACACGCACTGAAGCTTTCTTT. This translates into CASSTSGTRTEAFF. This chain joins TRBV28 and TRBJ1-1, with a possible D match to TRBD1 (6 bases). Germline values: CDR1 MDHEN, CDR2 SYDVKM. V lost 6 bases to trimming and J lost 4 bases, with 15 bases between them. The CDR3 has 14 residues.

Details on this clone: Other DNA variants within this sample encode the same CDR3. The chain links TRBV7-9 to TRBJ2-5; tentatively, D is TRBD2 (6 bases). V lost 8 bases, J lost 5 bases, and 18 bases lay in between. CDR1 SEHNR and CDR2 FQNEAQ come from the germline V gene (reference sequence). The CDR3 loop spans 14 amino acids. The CDR3 here is CASSAGTGGETQYF. The CDR3 bases are TGTGCCAGCTCCGCCGGGACTGGGGGGGAGACCCAGTACTTC.

This clone appeared many times. J is TRBJ1-1 and V is TRBV6-5; D gene unclear. Germline CDR1 MNHEY, CDR2 SVGAGI. The CDR3 consists of 14 residues. Trimming stripped 0 bases from V and 5 bases from J, with 10 bases between. CDR3 region: CASSYSIVGTEAFF. Here the CDR3 DNA reads TGTGCCAGCAGTTACTCGATAGTAGGAACTGAAGCTTTCTTT.

The chain couples TRBV19 to TRBJ2-3; D is ambiguous. CDR1 is LNHDA and CDR2 is SQIVND in the germline V gene (reference sequence). V shed 5 bases and J shed 2 bases, with 11 bases lying between them. The CDR3 covers 14 residues. The CDR3 DNA reads TGTGCCAGTAGTCTGTCAGGAGTCACAGATACGCAGTATTTT. Encoded protein: CASSLSGVTDTQYF.

The table lists this clone with a few counts. The chain recombines TRBV5-1 with TRBJ2-1, with 7 bases identical to TRBD2. Trimming cost V 0 bases and J 8 bases; bases outside gene matches: 2. The germline V gene encodes CDR1 SGHRS and CDR2 YFSETQ. CDR3 length: 13 residues. The CDR3 region has the DNA TGCGCCAGCAGCTTGGCGGGGGGACATGAGCAGTTCTTC. It specifies CASSLAGGHEQFF. The complete variable domain, with remaining parts taken from reference TRBV5-1 and TRBJ2-1, reads KAGVTQTPRYLIKTRGQQVTLSCSPISGHRSVSWYQQTPGQGLQFLFEYFSETQRNKGNFPGRFSGRQFSNSRSEMNVSTLELGDSALYLCASSLAGGHEQFFGPGTRLTVL.

This rearrangement joins TRBV30 to TRBJ1-1, with D perhaps matching TRBD1 (5 bases). This CDR3 spans 16 amino acids. Germline lookup yields CDR1 GTSNPN and CDR2 SVGIG (reference sequence). The ends were cut back, 4 bases at V and 4 bases at J, with 22 bases in the middle. This CDR3 reads CAWTDFRVSGGTEAFF. The CDR3 coding sequence is TGTGCCTGGACGGATTTCAGGGTCTCGGGGGGCACTGAAGCTTTCTTT.

The chain employs TRBV5-4 and TRBJ2-2; D call uncertain. The CDR3 extends over 14 amino acids. Germline V gene lookup returns CDR1 SGHNT and CDR2 YYREEE (reference sequence). V lost 0 bases to trimming and J lost 4 bases, with 7 bases between them. The chain's CDR3 is CASSLERGTGELFF. For the CDR3, the DNA is TGTGCCAGCAGCTTGGAACGAGGCACCGGGGAGCTGTTTTTT.

The chain uses TRBV5-1 and TRBJ2-3; tentative D call: TRBD1 (6 bases). This CDR3 has 16 residues. The V end was cut by 5 bases, the J end by 0 bases, with 16 bases between. Germline V gene lookup returns CDR1 SGHRS and CDR2 YFSETQ. CDR3 in amino acids: CASRTNPGQSTDTQYF. CDR3 in DNA: TGCGCCAGCAGGACTAATCCGGGACAAAGCACAGATACGCAGTATTTT.

The rearrangement links TRBV5-4 to TRBJ2-1; unclear D gene. Germline V CDR1 and CDR2: SGHNT, YYREEE (reference sequence). The V gene lost 8 bases and the J gene lost 8 bases, with 11 bases spanning the gap. The CDR3 has 11 residues. CDR3 loop: CASASSDEQFF. DNA of the CDR3: TGTGCCAGTGCTTCGAGTGATGAGCAGTTCTTC.

The V and J genes are TRBV5-1 and TRBJ1-2; D is ambiguous. CDR3 length equals 16 residues. V lost 0 bases and J lost 4, with 16 bases in between. Germline V gene sequence: CDR1 SGHRS, CDR2 YFSETQ. The CDR3 spells CASSLAAAGETYGYTF. Written as DNA, the CDR3 is TGCGCCAGCAGCTTGGCCGCGGCAGGAGAAACCTATGGCTACACCTTC.

The chain couples TRBV7-9 to TRBJ2-3, with D uncertain. The germline V gene has CDR1 SEHNR and CDR2 FQNEAQ (reference sequence). Trimming shortened V by 1 base and J by 4 bases, and 6 bases separated the two germline ends. This CDR3 is 13 amino acids long. The CDR3, as DNA: TGTGCCAGCAGCTTAGACAATGCAGATACGCAGTATTTT. This sequence encodes CASSLDNADTQYF.

A few counts support this clone. CDR3 nucleotides: TGCGCCAGCACGCAGGCTAAGTTCGAGACCCAGTACTTC. This codes for CASTQAKFETQYF. The J gene is TRBJ2-5, the V gene TRBV5-1; D is ambiguous. Per the germline V gene, CDR1 is SGHRS and CDR2 is YFSETQ. Trimming took off 6 bases at V and 5 bases at J, with 14 bases between the two ends. The CDR3 is 13 amino acids.

V usage is TRBV27 and J usage is TRBJ2-7; D not certain. In germline, CDR1 is MNHEY, CDR2 SMNVEV (reference sequence). This CDR3 comprises 16 residues. Trimming removed 3 bases at V and 0 bases at J, with 15 bases between. The CDR3 DNA reads TGTGCCAGCAGTTTTGTGTCGGCAGGAGACTCCTACGAGCAGTACTTC. It translates to CASSFVSAGDSYEQYF.

In this sample, this clone turned up a few times. The chain uses TRBV6-5 and TRBJ1-5, with TRBD1 identical over 7 bases. The CDR3 sequence is 13 residues long. Trimming took 5 bases from V and 7 from J; bases not matched to a gene: 5. Germline assignment: CDR1 MNHEY and CDR2 SVGAGI. The CDR3 sequence: CASSQQGTQPQHF. Here the CDR3 DNA reads TGTGCCAGCAGTCAACAGGGGACGCAGCCCCAGCATTTT.

This clone was observed once. The chain links TRBV28 to TRBJ2-7; D uncertain. Trimming cost V 3 bases and J 2 bases, with 5 bases left between them. The length of the CDR3 is 12 residues. CDR1 and CDR2 from the germline V gene are MDHEN and SYDVKM. This chain's CDR3 is CASSLTTYEQYF. The CDR3 nucleotides read TGTGCCAGCAGTTTGACGACCTACGAGCAGTACTTC.

The V call is TRBV2, the J call TRBJ1-1; D not certain. The CDR3 runs 13 residues. Germline V gene lookup returns CDR1 SNHLY and CDR2 FYNNEI. The V end was cut by 4 bases, the J end by 0 bases, with 6 bases between. The CDR3 bases are TGTGCCAGCAGTGTACAGATGAACACTGAAGCTTTCTTT. Amino acids: CASSVQMNTEAFF.

The chain has TRBV18 and TRBJ1-1; unclear D gene. The germline V gene has CDR1 KGHSH and CDR2 LQKENI. This CDR3 region has 13 residues. V was shortened by 4 bases and J by 1 base, with 7 bases between the two germline ends. CDR3 DNA sequence: TGTGCCAGCTCACGGTCAGCGAACACTGAAGCTTTCTTT. Translated, it gives CASSRSANTEAFF. Combining the CDR3 with reference TRBV18 and TRBJ1-1 gives the whole variable domain NAGVMQNPRHLVRRRGQEARLRCSPMKGHSHVYWYRQLPEEGLKFMVYLQKENIIDESGMPKERFSAEFPKEGPSILRIQQVVRGDSAAYFCASSRSANTEAFFGQGTRLTVV.

This clone was seen only once. The same CDR3 also results from other DNA sequences found in this sample. The chain links TRBV6-5 to TRBJ1-1; no clear D gene. The germline V gene has CDR1 MNHEY and CDR2 SVGAGI. Trimming left V 2 bases short and J 0 bases short, with 7 bases between. This CDR3 has 14 amino acids. CDR3 residues: CASSYGQLNTEAFF. The CDR3 bases are TGTGCCAGCAGTTACGGGCAGCTGAACACTGAAGCTTTCTTT.

The genes are TRBV28 and TRBJ2-2; the match to TRBD1 covers 7 bases. Germline values: CDR1 MDHEN, CDR2 SYDVKM. This CDR3 spans 15 amino acids. V dropped 6 bases and J dropped 3; count of bases not matched to a gene: 7. The CDR3 nucleotides read TGTGCCAGCAGCTTCAAAGGGGGCTACACCGGGGAGCTGTTTTTT. It specifies CASSFKGGYTGELFF.